The T cell receptor beta chain described here comes from a study of blood T cell repertoires in COVID-19. Some clones are missing from TCRdb's copy, which holds only in-frame ones; the method was immunoSEQ multiplex PCR. The sample includes approximately 250,000 clones, 75% to 95% of them seen just once. Sequenced sample: PBMCs or T cells enriched from blood (not recorded which). This sequence was found in a man aged 35 to 55 who had been exposed to COVID-19.

The CDR3 DNA reads as TGTGCCAGCAGCCAGACAGGGGGAGCCGGGGAGCTGTTTTTT. Encoded protein: CASSQTGGAGELFF. This sequence joins TRBV27 and TRBJ2-2, with 9 bases aligning to TRBD1. CDR1 and CDR2 (germline): MNHEY, SMNVEV (reference sequence). The CDR3 extends over 14 amino acids. The J segment lost 6 bases and the V segment lost 6 bases, leaving 5 bases of the junction unmatched.